This T cell receptor beta chain was captured by sequencing in a study of radiotherapy plus CTLA-4 blockade in lung cancer. Study details: Disease control was seen in approximately 29% of patients, objective responses in approximately 20%. The study, taken as a whole, reports: Early shifts in blood T cell clones, with interferon-beta, reportedly predicted response best. Blood saw expansion of tumor-derived TCR clones after radiotherapy plus ipilimumab.

Notes on this clone: Its antigen is not identified.

The CDR3 has 9 residues. CDR1 is MGHDK and CDR2 is SYGVNS in the germline V gene. The data were produced by immunoSEQ multiplex PCR, yet TCRdb's version contains in-frame clones alone and is incomplete. The sample carries 100,000 or so clones, around 86% recorded once. The material was peripheral blood, obtained from a patient treated with radiotherapy plus ipilimumab. The gene calls are TRBV25-1 and TRBJ1-4; no reliable D call. The sequence was obtained from a human donor with non-small cell lung cancer that progressed on radiotherapy plus ipilimumab. CDR3 residues: CAEVEKLFF. The CDR3 DNA follows: TGTGCTGAGGTGGAAAAACTGTTTTTT.